These 25 T cell receptor beta chains share one sample of origin, sequenced in a study of OX40 agonist ivuxolimab in advanced cancers. Sequencing used immunoSEQ multiplex PCR; TCRdb keeps in-frame clones, though not all of them. The table records 130,000 or so clones, 93% of them present only once. This sample comprised CD4+ or CD8+ T cells sorted from blood, obtained in a trial of the OX40 agonist ivuxolimab. Receptor source: an adult with an advanced solid tumor such as melanoma, head and neck, liver or kidney cancer.

The V gene is TRBV29-1, the J gene TRBJ2-1; D is possibly TRBD1 (6 bases). The ends were cut back, 6 bases at V and 5 bases at J, with 20 bases in the middle. The CDR3 consists of 15 residues. Per the germline V gene, CDR1 is SQVTM and CDR2 is ANQGSEA. The CDR3 loop is CSVASRQVGNNEQFF. Written as DNA, the CDR3 is TGCAGCGTCGCAAGCCGACAGGTTGGGAACAATGAGCAGTTCTTC.

A note on this clone: Other DNA sequences in the sample encode the same CDR3. The chain employs TRBV18 and TRBJ2-5; 7 bases map to TRBD2. The ends lost 0 bases at V and 5 bases at J; junction bases unmatched: 0. The CDR3 consists of 13 residues. Germline CDR1 and CDR2: KGHSH and LQKENI. This CDR3 reads CASSPPGGETQYF. The CDR3, as DNA: TGTGCCAGCTCACCACCGGGGGGGGAGACCCAGTACTTC.

This chain connects TRBV7-8 to TRBJ1-3, with 8 positions matching TRBD1. V dropped 1 base and J dropped 4; count of bases not matched to a gene: 3. The CDR3 contains 15 residues. Per the germline V gene, CDR1 is SGHVS and CDR2 is FQNEAQ. CDR3 region: CASSLVRGHGNTIYF. The CDR3 nucleotides read TGTGCCAGCAGCTTAGTCAGGGGGCACGGAAACACCATATATTTT.

V usage is TRBV2 and J usage is TRBJ2-2, with 7 bases lining up with TRBD1. Trimming removed 7 bases from V and 5 bases from J; junction bases left unmatched: 7. This CDR3 has 14 amino acids. In germline, CDR1 is SNHLY, CDR2 FYNNEI. The DNA for the CDR3 is TGTGCCAGCACCGGACAGGCGAGGACCGGGGAGCTGTTTTTT. It yields the protein CASTGQARTGELFF.

This clone was observed once. V gene TRBV29-1 combines with J gene TRBJ2-7; TRBD1 or TRBD2 may be the D gene (5 bases each). CDR1 and CDR2 (germline): SQVTM, ANQGSEA. The CDR3 consists of 15 residues. V lost 3 bases and J 4 bases, leaving 19 bases between the germline ends. The CDR3 reads CSVEGHSGSSYEQYF. The DNA for the CDR3 is TGCAGCGTTGAGGGGCACAGCGGCAGCTCGTACGAGCAGTACTTC.

This sequence joins TRBV6-5 and TRBJ1-1; D is uncertain. Between the trimmed V and J ends, which lost 5 bases and 10 bases, there was a span of 14 bases. Germline CDR1 and CDR2: MNHEY and SVGAGI. The CDR3 is made up of 12 amino acids. CDR3 sequence: CASSGPGWGAFF. For the CDR3, the DNA is TGTGCCAGCAGTGGACCAGGCTGGGGAGCTTTCTTT.

The CDR3 is CASSRGRDREAFF. CDR3 nucleotides: TGTGCCAGCAGCCGGGGCCGGGACCGAGAAGCTTTCTTT. The rearrangement uses TRBV5-5 and TRBJ1-1, with a tentative D call TRBD1 (5 bases). The V and J ends lost 4 bases and 8 bases respectively, with 15 bases between them. This CDR3 contains 13 residues. The V gene's germline CDR1 is SGHKS and CDR2 YYEKEE (reference sequence).

The V gene is TRBV9, the J gene TRBJ1-2; D gene uncertain. The CDR3 totals 10 residues. V lost 4 bases and J 8 bases, leaving 6 bases between the germline ends. Looked up from germline, CDR1 is SGDLS and CDR2 is YYNGEE. The CDR3 DNA sequence: TGTGCCAGCAGCCCGGGGGGCTACACCTTC. This sequence encodes CASSPGGYTF.

The chain has TRBV5-1 and TRBJ2-5; 7 bases fit TRBD2. There are 14 residues in the CDR3. The junction had 6 bases not matched to a gene; V was cut back by 2 bases and J by 5 bases. In germline, CDR1 is SGHRS, CDR2 YFSETQ. The CDR3 region is CASSLTGGSETQYF. The CDR3 region has the DNA TGCGCCAGCAGCTTAACCGGCGGGAGTGAGACCCAGTACTTC.

The genes are TRBV6-4 and TRBJ1-1, with D tentatively TRBD1 (5 bases). Trimming pared 6 bases from V and 1 base from J, leaving 9 bases between. The CDR3 is 13 amino acids. Germline CDR1 reads MRHNA; CDR2 reads SNTAGT. The CDR3 loop reads CASSADRNTEAFF. For the CDR3, the DNA is TGTGCCAGCAGCGCCGACAGGAACACTGAAGCTTTCTTT.

The gene calls are TRBV6-5 and TRBJ1-2; D unresolved. V was pared by 0 bases and J by 5 bases, with 10 bases between. The CDR3 is 14 amino acids. Germline V gene lookup returns CDR1 MNHEY and CDR2 SVGAGI. This chain's CDR3 is CASSYSAGRYGYTF. The DNA of the CDR3 is TGTGCCAGCAGTTACTCGGCGGGGAGGTATGGCTACACCTTC.

This rearrangement joins TRBV5-1 to TRBJ1-1; TRBD1 is a possible D gene (5 bases). This CDR3 is built from 12 residues. Per germline, CDR1 SGHRS and CDR2 YFSETQ. V gave up 2 bases and J gave up 5 bases, with 7 bases separating them. CDR3 nucleotide sequence: TGCGCCAGCAGCTTCCAGGGAACTGAAGCTTTCTTT. Residues: CASSFQGTEAFF.

This clone was seen a single time. The V gene is TRBV28, the J gene TRBJ2-1; tentatively, D is TRBD1 or TRBD2 (5 bases each). The CDR3 has 12 residues. Trimming left V 7 bases short and J 12 bases short, with 16 bases between. Per the germline V gene, CDR1 is MDHEN and CDR2 is SYDVKM. The CDR3 coding sequence is TGTGCCAGCATGGGACGGGGAAGAGGGCAGTTCTTC. This codes for CASMGRGRGQFF.

This chain uses TRBV2 with TRBJ2-7, with TRBD1 matching over 8 bases. Trimming at V came to 8 bases and at J to 5 bases, leaving 11 bases not matched to a gene. Germline loops: CDR1 SNHLY, CDR2 FYNNEI. The CDR3 contains 14 residues. The CDR3 protein is CASGRDRSGDEQYF. The CDR3 region has the DNA TGTGCCAGCGGCCGGGACAGGTCAGGGGACGAGCAGTACTTC.

This clone was observed a single time. The J gene is TRBJ2-1, the V gene TRBV6-1; perhaps TRBD2 as D (6 bases). CDR1 and CDR2 from the germline V gene are MNHNS and SASEGT. The CDR3 extends over 15 amino acids. V was clipped by 0 bases and J by 1 base, with 7 bases between them. CDR3 amino acids: CASSEAGGSYNEQFF. In DNA form, the CDR3 reads TGTGCCAGCAGTGAAGCGGGGGGTTCCTACAATGAGCAGTTCTTC.

J is TRBJ1-5 and V is TRBV5-6, with D maybe TRBD1 (5 bases). The CDR3 covers 14 residues. The germline V gene has CDR1 SGHDT and CDR2 YYEEEE. V was shortened by 4 bases and J by 1 base, with 9 bases between the two germline ends. The DNA of the CDR3 is TGTGCCAGCAGCCCCCGGGGGAGCAATCAGCCCCAGCATTTT. Its protein product is CASSPRGSNQPQHF.

CDR3 in DNA: TGCGCCAGCAGCTTGGACGGGACCGACAATCAGCCCCAGCATTTT. Residues: CASSLDGTDNQPQHF. The chain links TRBV5-1 to TRBJ1-5; D is possibly TRBD1 (5 bases). CDR3 length: 15 amino acids. Germline V lookup: CDR1 SGHRS, CDR2 YFSETQ. The ends were cut back, 0 bases at V and 3 bases at J, with 10 bases in the middle.

The V gene is TRBV4-3, the J gene TRBJ2-1, with no clear D. Germline values: CDR1 LGHNA, CDR2 YSLEER. CDR3 size: 14 residues. Trimming left V 1 base short and J 8 bases short, with 12 bases between. The CDR3 DNA reads as TGCGCCAGCAGCCAAGTGGTTAGCCGGGATGAGCAGTTCTTC. Its protein product is CASSQVVSRDEQFF.

The CDR3 region has the DNA TGTGCCAGCAGGGTTGGGTACACTGAAGCTTTCTTT. It encodes CASRVGYTEAFF. The chain links TRBV25-1 to TRBJ1-1; D gene unclear. The CDR3 consists of 12 residues. Trimming took off 6 bases at V and 3 bases at J, with 8 bases between the two ends. Germline V CDR1 and CDR2: MGHDK, SYGVNS. The full variable domain, rest sourced from reference TRBV25-1 and TRBJ1-1, is EADIYQTPRYLVIGTGKKITLECSQTMGHDKMYWYQQDPGMELHLIHYSYGVNSTEKGDLSSESTVSRIRTEHFPLTLESARPSHTSQYLCASRVGYTEAFFGQGTRLTVV.

The chain uses TRBV5-6 and TRBJ1-5; 11 positions match TRBD1. CDR3 size: 15 residues. Per germline, CDR1 SGHDT and CDR2 YYEEEE. V was pared by 4 bases and J by 9 bases, with 9 bases of the junction left unmatched. CDR3 in DNA: TGTGCCAGCAGCCTGGGACAGGGGGTGAGTCGGCCCCAGCATTTT. This encodes CASSLGQGVSRPQHF. The full variable domain, in which reference TRBV5-6 and TRBJ1-5 provide the parts outside the CDR3, is DAGVTQSPTHLIKTRGQQVTLRCSPKSGHDTVSWYQQALGQGPQFIFQYYEEEERQRGNFPDRFSGHQFPNYSSELNVNALLLGDSALYLCASSLGQGVSRPQHFGDGTRLSIL.

The chain uses TRBV11-2 and TRBJ1-4; perhaps TRBD1 as D (6 bases). The CDR3 consists of 15 residues. The V end lost 5 bases, the J end lost 8 bases, and 18 bases lay between the germline ends. Germline V gene lookup returns CDR1 SGHAT and CDR2 FQNNGV. The CDR3 bases are TGTGCCAGCAGCCATACGAACTTTGGACAGGAAAAACTGTTTTTT. Its translation: CASSHTNFGQEKLFF.

The V and J genes are TRBV6-5 and TRBJ1-2, with D possibly matching TRBD1 (5 bases). Germline V gives CDR1 MNHEY, CDR2 SVGAGI. V lost 5 bases, J lost 2 bases, and 12 bases lay in between. CDR3 length: 14 amino acids. Here the CDR3 reads CASSDWTSNYGYTF. The CDR3 bases are TGTGCCAGCAGTGACTGGACATCCAACTATGGCTACACCTTC.

This CDR3 is CASNEAGIGNTIYF. DNA of the CDR3: TGTGCCAGCAACGAAGCAGGGATTGGAAACACCATATATTTT. V is TRBV6-5 and J is TRBJ1-3, with D tentatively TRBD1 (5 bases). Germline-derived CDR1 and CDR2 are MNHEY and SVGAGI. Trimming removed 7 bases at V and 3 bases at J, with 13 bases between. The CDR3 length is 14 residues.

CDR3 DNA sequence: TGTGCCAGTAGTCCAGTTTGGGACAGCCTGAACACTGAAGCTTTCTTT. Its translation: CASSPVWDSLNTEAFF. The chain employs TRBV19 and TRBJ1-1; TRBD1 aligns across 7 bases. Unmatched junction bases numbered 9, after V lost 5 bases and J lost 0 bases. The CDR3 totals 16 residues. Germline V gene lookup returns CDR1 LNHDA and CDR2 SQIVND (reference sequence). The full variable domain, rest sourced from reference TRBV19 and TRBJ1-1, is DGGITQSPKYLFRKEGQNVTLSCEQNLNHDAMYWYRQDPGQGLRLIYYSQIVNDFQKGDIAEGYSVSREKKESFPLTVTSAQKNPTAFYLCASSPVWDSLNTEAFFGQGTRLTVV.

The chain is built from TRBV5-4 and TRBJ2-3; 9 bases line up with TRBD2. The V segment lost 0 bases and the J segment 5 bases; nucleotides outside the gene matches: 4. Germline values: CDR1 SGHNT, CDR2 YYREEE (reference sequence). There are 15 residues in the CDR3. CDR3 nucleotides: TGTGCCAGCAGCTTGGGCGGGGGGGCAAGAGATACGCAGTATTTT. Amino acids: CASSLGGGARDTQYF.